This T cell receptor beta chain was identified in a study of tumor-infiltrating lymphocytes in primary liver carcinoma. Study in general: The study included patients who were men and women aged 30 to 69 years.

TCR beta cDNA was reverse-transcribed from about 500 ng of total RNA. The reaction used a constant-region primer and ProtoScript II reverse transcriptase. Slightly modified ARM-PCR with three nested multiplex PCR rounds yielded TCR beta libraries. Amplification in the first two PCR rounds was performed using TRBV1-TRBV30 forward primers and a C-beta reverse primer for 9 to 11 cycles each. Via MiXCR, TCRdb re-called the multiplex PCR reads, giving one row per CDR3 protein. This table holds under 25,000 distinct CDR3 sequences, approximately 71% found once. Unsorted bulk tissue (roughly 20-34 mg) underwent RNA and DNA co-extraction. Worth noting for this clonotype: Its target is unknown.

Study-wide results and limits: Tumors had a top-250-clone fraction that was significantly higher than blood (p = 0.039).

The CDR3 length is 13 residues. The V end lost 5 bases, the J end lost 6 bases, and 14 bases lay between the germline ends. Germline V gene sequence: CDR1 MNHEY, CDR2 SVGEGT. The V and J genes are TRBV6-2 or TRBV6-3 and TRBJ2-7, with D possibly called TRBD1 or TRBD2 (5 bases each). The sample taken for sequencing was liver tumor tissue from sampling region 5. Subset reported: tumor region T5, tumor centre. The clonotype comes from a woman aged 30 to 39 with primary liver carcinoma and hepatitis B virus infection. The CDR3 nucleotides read TGTGCCAGCAGTACCGCCGGGACGGGCGAGCAGTACTTC. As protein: CASSTAGTGEQYF.